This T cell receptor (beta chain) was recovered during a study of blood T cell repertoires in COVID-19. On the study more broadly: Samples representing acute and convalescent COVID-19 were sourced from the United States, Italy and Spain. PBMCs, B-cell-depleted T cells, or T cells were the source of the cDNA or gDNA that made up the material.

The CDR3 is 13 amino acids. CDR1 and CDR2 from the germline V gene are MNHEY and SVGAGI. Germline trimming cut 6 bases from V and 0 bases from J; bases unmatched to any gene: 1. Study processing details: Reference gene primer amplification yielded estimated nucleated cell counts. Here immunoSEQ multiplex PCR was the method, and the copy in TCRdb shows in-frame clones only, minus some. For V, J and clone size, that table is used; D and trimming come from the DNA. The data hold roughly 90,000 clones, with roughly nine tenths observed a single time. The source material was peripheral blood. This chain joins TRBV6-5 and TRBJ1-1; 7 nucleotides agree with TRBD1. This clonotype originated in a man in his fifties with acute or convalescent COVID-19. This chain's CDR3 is CASRDRLNTEAFF. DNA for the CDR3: TGTGCCAGCAGGGACAGGTTGAACACTGAAGCTTTCTTT.